These 24 T cell receptor beta chains were all obtained from the same sample, sequenced in a study of T cell changes during pregnancy in multiple sclerosis. Profiled with immunoSEQ multiplex PCR; TCRdb holds only in-frame clones, not every one. The profile shows 35,000 to 50,000 clones, roughly 88% of them singletons. The material sequenced was PBMCs (not recorded whether the cells were cultured). The receptor set was obtained from a female donor with multiple sclerosis, enrolled in a pregnancy study.

V usage is TRBV7-6 and J usage is TRBJ2-5; D is unresolved. The germline CDR1 and CDR2 sequences are SGHVS and FNYEAQ. The CDR3 has 12 amino acids. With 3 bases removed from V and 2 bases from J, the gap between germline ends came to 4 bases. CDR3 sequence: CASSLRQETQYF. The CDR3 nucleotides read TGTGCCAGCAGCTTGAGGCAAGAGACCCAGTACTTC.

Only a few counts were recorded for this clone. This CDR3 reads CASRPVTGRRTEAFF. The DNA for the CDR3 is TGTGCCAGCAGGCCCGTGACAGGGAGGAGAACTGAAGCTTTCTTT. The J gene is TRBJ1-1, the V gene TRBV28; 7 nucleotides align to TRBD1. J lost 5 bases, V lost 6 bases, and 12 bases had no gene match. The CDR3 covers 15 residues. The germline V gene has CDR1 MDHEN and CDR2 SYDVKM.

The chain uses TRBV28 and TRBJ1-3; tentative D call: TRBD1 (6 bases). CDR1 MDHEN and CDR2 SYDVKM come from the germline V gene. CDR3 size: 15 residues. Trimming pared 3 bases from V and 1 base from J, leaving 10 bases between. This chain's CDR3 is CASSFGGQSGNTIYF. DNA for the CDR3: TGTGCCAGCAGTTTTGGGGGGCAATCTGGAAACACCATATATTTT.

J is TRBJ1-5 and V is TRBV27; 9 positions match TRBD1. V shed 6 bases and J 5 bases; nucleotides not matched to a gene: 8. Germline V gives CDR1 MNHEY, CDR2 SMNVEV (reference sequence). The CDR3 has 15 residues. The CDR3 nucleotides are TGTGCCAGCAGGTTCCTTACAGGGGGCGATCAGCCCCAGCATTTT. Amino acids: CASRFLTGGDQPQHF.

The chain uses TRBV21-1 and TRBJ2-1; TRBD2, as called in the table, went unchecked against the DNA. TRBV21-1 is a known pseudogene. The CDR3 covers 13 residues. CDR3 residues: CASDQPGDYEQFF. For the CDR3, the DNA is TGTGCCAGCGACCAACCGGGGGATTATGAGCAGTTCTTC.

V usage is TRBV5-1 and J usage is TRBJ2-1, with D perhaps being TRBD1 or TRBD2 (5 bases each). The germline V gene has CDR1 SGHRS and CDR2 YFSETQ. V was pared by 3 bases and J by 7 bases, with 14 bases between. There are 14 residues in the CDR3. CDR3 sequence: CASSSTLGGNEQFF. The CDR3 coding sequence is TGCGCCAGCAGCTCAACCCTTGGGGGAAATGAGCAGTTCTTC.

The V call is TRBV15, the J call TRBJ2-1; D perhaps matches TRBD2 (6 bases). CDR1 is LNHNV and CDR2 is YYDKDF in the germline V gene (reference sequence). The CDR3 has 15 residues. V lost 5 bases to trimming and J lost 10 bases, with 21 bases between them. The CDR3 loop is CATSDPNPGVEEQFF. The CDR3, as DNA: TGTGCCACCAGCGACCCCAACCCGGGGGTTGAAGAGCAGTTCTTC.

The CDR3 protein is CASSNGQADEAFF. The CDR3, as DNA: TGTGCCAGCAGCAACGGACAGGCCGATGAAGCTTTCTTT. V gene TRBV5-6 combines with J gene TRBJ1-1; TRBD1 matches at 7 bases. The CDR3 length is 13 residues. Germline CDR1 SGHDT, CDR2 YYEEEE. V lost 4 bases and J lost 7; bases outside the gene matches: 7.

The chain combines TRBV5-1 with TRBJ2-1; TRBD2 matches 9 bases. The germline V gene has CDR1 SGHRS and CDR2 YFSETQ. The CDR3 contains 17 residues. The V segment lost 0 bases and the J segment 5 bases; nucleotides outside the gene matches: 9. The CDR3 DNA sequence: TGCGCCAGCAGCTTGGCCCTAGGGCGGGAGGGGGACAATGAGCAGTTCTTC. Encoded protein: CASSLALGREGDNEQFF.

The J gene is TRBJ2-1, the V gene TRBV5-4, with 10 bases lining up with TRBD2. The CDR3 has 18 residues. Losses at the gene ends were 0 bases for V and 14 bases for J; bases not matched to a gene: 20. The germline V gene has CDR1 SGHNT and CDR2 YYREEE (reference sequence). The CDR3 spells CASSLDGLAVGYRAEEFF. CDR3 nucleotide sequence: TGTGCCAGCAGCTTGGACGGACTAGCGGTAGGGTATAGGGCAGAGGAGTTCTTC.

This clone was seen only a few times. This chain joins TRBV19 and TRBJ1-5, with a tentative D call TRBD1 (6 bases). The CDR3 runs to 15 residues. Trimming stripped 4 bases from V and 3 bases from J, with 13 bases between. Germline V gene lookup returns CDR1 LNHDA and CDR2 SQIVND (reference sequence). CDR3 coding DNA: TGTGCCAGTAGTACGTCCCAGGGGTCCAATCAGCCCCAGCATTTT. This sequence encodes CASSTSQGSNQPQHF.

This chain links TRBV6-4 with TRBJ1-1; a possible D gene is TRBD1 (6 bases). The CDR3 runs to 15 residues. Trimming cost V 0 bases and J 4 bases, with 12 bases left between them. From germline, CDR1 is MRHNA and CDR2 SNTAGT. The CDR3 protein is CASSDSTGGGTEAFF. CDR3 sequence (DNA): TGTGCCAGCAGTGACTCGACGGGGGGCGGCACTGAAGCTTTCTTT.

The V gene is TRBV7-3, the J gene TRBJ2-7, with 7 bases matching TRBD1. Germline values: CDR1 SGHTA, CDR2 FQGTGA. Trimming cost V 5 bases and J 0 bases; bases outside gene matches: 4. CDR3 length: 14 amino acids. This CDR3 is CASSPGTVSYEQYF. For the CDR3, the DNA is TGTGCCAGCAGCCCCGGGACAGTCTCCTACGAGCAGTACTTC.

This chain connects TRBV5-6 to TRBJ2-3; weak D call: TRBD2 (6 bases). From germline, CDR1 is SGHDT and CDR2 YYEEEE. V was shortened by 2 bases and J by 4 bases, with 11 bases between the two germline ends. The CDR3 covers 14 residues. The CDR3 nucleotides are TGTGCCAGCAGCTTAGCCGGGAGCCCAGATACGCAGTATTTT. This sequence encodes CASSLAGSPDTQYF.

Comment on this clone: The sample contains more than one DNA sequence encoding this CDR3. The chain combines TRBV5-1 with TRBJ2-3, with D possibly being TRBD1 (6 bases). CDR3 length: 15 amino acids. V was trimmed by 0 bases and J by 0 bases, leaving 8 bases between them. The germline gives CDR1 SGHRS, CDR2 YFSETQ. DNA of the CDR3: TGCGCCAGCAGCTTGGTACAGGGTAGCACAGATACGCAGTATTTT. Translated, it gives CASSLVQGSTDTQYF.

The V call is TRBV28, the J call TRBJ2-7; 14 bases match TRBD2. V trimming: 2 bases; J trimming: 3 bases; junction bases outside the gene matches: 6. CDR3 length equals 17 residues. Germline CDR1 is MDHEN and CDR2 is SYDVKM. CDR3 bases: TGTGCCAGCAGTTTAACCCCCGGGACTAGCGGGAGCTACGAGCAGTACTTC. It translates to CASSLTPGTSGSYEQYF.

The chain employs TRBV13 and TRBJ2-6; D not certain. The germline CDR1 and CDR2 sequences are PRHDT and FYEKMQ (reference sequence). V dropped 7 bases and J dropped 4 bases, with 8 bases sitting between them. CDR3 size: 13 residues. The CDR3: CASTPVGANVLTF. The CDR3 DNA reads as TGTGCCAGCACCCCTGTGGGGGCCAACGTCCTGACTTTC.

This clone was seen a handful of times. The chain combines TRBV7-9 with TRBJ2-7; TRBD2 matches 10 bases. Germline V gene lookup returns CDR1 SEHNR and CDR2 FQNEAQ (reference sequence). This CDR3 is 16 amino acids long. Losses at the gene ends were 2 bases for V and 4 bases for J; bases not matched to a gene: 8. Here the CDR3 reads CASSLPSGRASYEQYF. The DNA of the CDR3 is TGTGCCAGCAGCTTACCGAGCGGGAGGGCCTCGTACGAGCAGTACTTC.

The genes are TRBV7-3 and TRBJ2-3; the D gene is possibly TRBD1 (5 bases). The CDR3 runs to 13 residues. The ends were cut back, 4 bases at V and 5 bases at J, with 10 bases in the middle. Germline CDR1 and CDR2: SGHTA and FQGTGA. In DNA, the CDR3 is TGTGCCAGCAGCTCAAGGGGCGGAGATACGCAGTATTTT. Translating it yields CASSSRGGDTQYF.

The V call is TRBV30, the J call TRBJ1-1, with 8 bases fitting TRBD1. J lost 8 bases, V lost 2 bases, and 1 base had no gene match. This CDR3 has 11 residues. The V gene's germline CDR1 is GTSNPN and CDR2 SVGIG (reference sequence). The chain's CDR3 is CAWSRDREAFF. CDR3 DNA: TGTGCCTGGAGTAGGGACAGGGAAGCTTTCTTT.

The rearrangement uses TRBV5-1 and TRBJ1-1, with D tentatively TRBD1 (6 bases). V gave up 0 bases and J gave up 11 bases, with 17 bases separating them. Looked up from germline, CDR1 is SGHRS and CDR2 is YFSETQ. The CDR3 has 14 residues. For the CDR3, the DNA is TGCGCCAGCAGCTTGGAGATGTCGGGGGCGACGGCTTTCTTT. Encoded protein: CASSLEMSGATAFF. The whole variable domain, remainder taken from reference TRBV5-1 and TRBJ1-1, is KAGVTQTPRYLIKTRGQQVTLSCSPISGHRSVSWYQQTPGQGLQFLFEYFSETQRNKGNFPGRFSGRQFSNSRSEMNVSTLELGDSALYLCASSLEMSGATAFFGQGTRLTVV.

V is TRBV30 and J is TRBJ1-1, with D uncertain. Germline loops: CDR1 GTSNPN, CDR2 SVGIG (reference sequence). This CDR3 region has 14 residues. V gave up 2 bases and J gave up 2 bases, with 12 bases separating them. In nucleotides, the CDR3 is TGTGCCTGGAGTCCCCATCGGCCTAACACTGAAGCTTTCTTT. Amino acid sequence: CAWSPHRPNTEAFF.

J is TRBJ1-2 and V is TRBV7-2; 10 bases fit TRBD1. Germline V lookup: CDR1 SGHTA, CDR2 FQGNSA. The junction had 4 bases not matched to a gene; V was cut back by 4 bases and J by 5 bases. The length of the CDR3 is 14 residues. CDR3 protein: CASSYPGQGYGYTF. As DNA, the CDR3 is TGTGCCAGCAGCTACCCGGGACAGGGGTATGGCTACACCTTC. Combining the CDR3 with reference TRBV7-2 and TRBJ1-2 gives the whole variable domain GAGVSQSPSNKVTEKGKDVELRCDPISGHTALYWYRQSLGQGLEFLIYFQGNSAPDKSGLPSDRFSAERTGGSVSTLTIQRTQQEDSAVYLCASSYPGQGYGYTFGSGTRLTVV.

J is TRBJ2-5 and V is TRBV6-6, with D possibly being TRBD1 (5 bases). V lost 2 bases and J 2 bases, leaving 9 bases between the germline ends. The CDR3 sequence is 14 residues long. CDR1 is MNHNY, CDR2 SVGAGI, per germline (reference sequence). The CDR3, as DNA: TGTGCCAGCAGTTACGACAGCCCACAAGAGACCCAGTACTTC. Translation: CASSYDSPQETQYF.